These 30 T cell receptor beta chains came from one sample sequenced in a study of CD8+ T cells in alopecia areata. Treatment reported: oral pan-JAK inhibitor, 5-10 mg twice daily. Reverse transcribed after extraction, RNA yielded cDNA as the sequencing template. The assay was immunoSEQ multiplex PCR, and TCRdb's table has in-frame clones only and misses some. In the table there are fewer than 150,000 clones, approximately 80% of which are singletons. Sequenced material: CD8+ T cells sorted from blood, taken at week 4, from a patient treated with tofacitinib. The receptor source for this set is a human donor with alopecia areata.

The chain couples TRBV7-9 to TRBJ2-7; D is unresolved. V was trimmed by 1 base and J by 2 bases, leaving 15 bases between them. CDR1 is SEHNR and CDR2 is FQNEAQ in the germline V gene (reference sequence). The CDR3 length is 16 residues. CDR3 sequence (DNA): TGTGCCAGCAGCTTAGGAGGTTTCGGCTCCCCCTACGAGCAGTACTTC. As protein: CASSLGGFGSPYEQYF.

The chain employs TRBV25-1 and TRBJ2-3; D gene uncertain. CDR3 length: 15 amino acids. Trimming took 2 bases from V and 0 from J, leaving 9 bases between them. Germline CDR1 MGHDK, CDR2 SYGVNS. The CDR3 nucleotides read TGTGCCAGCAGTGAAATTGGTTCTAGCACAGATACGCAGTATTTT. Amino acids: CASSEIGSSTDTQYF.

The chain links TRBV2 to TRBJ1-2; tentative D call: TRBD1 (5 bases). V was pared by 6 bases and J by 0 bases, with 11 bases between. The CDR3 extends over 14 amino acids. Germline assignment: CDR1 SNHLY and CDR2 FYNNEI. The CDR3 nucleotides are TGTGCCAGCAGGGATCGGGGGGCTAACTATGGCTACACCTTC. It translates to CASRDRGANYGYTF. The whole variable domain, remainder taken from reference TRBV2 and TRBJ1-2, is EPEVTQTPSHQVTQMGQEVILRCVPISNHLYFYWYRQILGQKVEFLVSFYNNEISEKSEIFDDQFSVERPDGSNFTLKIRSTKLEDSAMYFCASRDRGANYGYTFGSGTRLTVV.

This chain links TRBV7-6 with TRBJ2-7, with TRBD2 matching 11 bases. V shed 3 bases, J shed 5 bases, and the junction held 3 bases outside the gene matches. The CDR3 covers 14 residues. Per germline, CDR1 SGHVS and CDR2 FNYEAQ. The chain's CDR3 is CASSFSGGDNEQYF. The DNA for the CDR3 is TGTGCCAGCAGCTTTAGCGGGGGGGACAACGAGCAGTACTTC. The full variable domain, with the rest looked up from reference TRBV7-6 and TRBJ2-7, is GAGVSQSPRYKVTKRGQDVALRCDPISGHVSLYWYRQALGQGPEFLTYFNYEAQQDKSGLPNDRFSAERPEGSISTLTIQRTEQRDSAMYRCASSFSGGDNEQYFGPGTRLTVT.

The chain employs TRBV7-2 and TRBJ2-7; D gene ambiguous. V dropped 3 bases and J dropped 2 bases, with 14 bases sitting between them. Germline-derived CDR1 and CDR2 are SGHTA and FQGNSA. This CDR3 has 15 amino acids. CDR3 in DNA: TGTGCCAGCAGCTTCGGAGTAGCTCGGACCTACGAGCAGTACTTC. Amino acid sequence: CASSFGVARTYEQYF.

V gene TRBV7-9 combines with J gene TRBJ2-7; 11 bases match TRBD2. The CDR3 sequence is 16 residues long. V dropped 5 bases and J dropped 0; count of bases not matched to a gene: 6. Germline V CDR1 and CDR2: SEHNR, FQNEAQ (reference sequence). The DNA for the CDR3 is TGTGCCAGCAGCGGAACTAGCGGGGGTACCTCCTACGAGCAGTACTTC. It specifies CASSGTSGGTSYEQYF. Using reference TRBV7-9 and TRBJ2-7 for the parts outside the CDR3, the full variable domain is DTGVSQNPRHKITKRGQNVTFRCDPISEHNRLYWYRQTLGQGPEFLTYFQNEAQLEKSRLLSDRFSAERPKGSFSTLEIQRTEQGDSAMYLCASSGTSGGTSYEQYFGPGTRLTVT.

Note on this clone: The same CDR3 arises from other DNA sequences in this sample as well. CDR3 sequence (DNA): TGTGCCAGCAGCTTCGGGGGGGGGCAAGAGACCCAGTACTTC. Translated, it gives CASSFGGGQETQYF. The rearrangement uses TRBV7-6 and TRBJ2-5; TRBD2 agrees at 8 bases. The CDR3 extends over 14 amino acids. Germline V lookup: CDR1 SGHVS, CDR2 FNYEAQ. With V trimmed by 3 bases and J by 2 bases, 2 bases remained unmatched.

Only one count was recorded for this clone. Additional DNA sequences in this sample encode the identical CDR3. V is TRBV7-9 and J is TRBJ2-3; D uncertain. The CDR3 covers 12 residues. Germline CDR1 reads SEHNR; CDR2 reads FQNEAQ (reference sequence). The V and J ends lost 5 bases and 0 bases respectively, with 3 bases between them. In DNA, the CDR3 is TGTGCCAGCAGCCCCAGCACAGATACGCAGTATTTT. Translated, it gives CASSPSTDTQYF.

Points on this clone: A junction end diverges from the germline sequence, so it may reflect a read error. V usage is TRBV5-1 and J usage is TRBJ1-1; 7 bases map to TRBD1. Germline V gene data show CDR1 as SGHRS and CDR2 as YFSETQ. The CDR3 runs 14 residues. DNA of the CDR3: TGCGCCAGCAGCTTGGGACAGGGTCCGGCTGAGGCTTTCTTT. It is translated as CASSLGQGPAEAFF.

The rearrangement joins TRBV6-5 to TRBJ1-2; D remains ambiguous. CDR3 length: 13 residues. The V gene lost 6 bases and the J gene lost 3 bases, with 11 bases spanning the gap. Germline V gene lookup returns CDR1 MNHEY and CDR2 SVGAGI. Here the CDR3 DNA reads TGTGCCAGCAGCCTAGCCTGGGACTATGGCTACACCTTC. Translating gives CASSLAWDYGYTF.

The sample holds a few counts of this clone. This chain connects TRBV6-5 to TRBJ2-7, with D perhaps TRBD2 (6 bases). From germline, CDR1 is MNHEY and CDR2 SVGAGI. Trimming pared 6 bases from V and 3 bases from J, leaving 12 bases between. The CDR3 loop spans 13 amino acids. The CDR3 loop reads CASRTGLHYEQYF. The CDR3, as DNA: TGTGCCAGCAGGACGGGACTGCACTACGAGCAGTACTTC.

The CDR3, as DNA: TGTGCCAGCAGCTTGGAAACGTCCGCTTCAGATACGCAGTATTTT. It is translated as CASSLETSASDTQYF. The chain is built from TRBV5-5 and TRBJ2-3; D remains unclear. Per the germline V gene, CDR1 is SGHKS and CDR2 is YYEKEE (reference sequence). V was trimmed by 0 bases and J by 4 bases, leaving 12 bases between them. The CDR3 is 15 amino acids.

The rearrangement joins TRBV5-1 to TRBJ2-3, with D maybe TRBD1 (6 bases). The CDR3 consists of 15 residues. Trimming pared 3 bases from V and 0 bases from J, leaving 11 bases between. CDR1 and CDR2 from the germline V gene are SGHRS and YFSETQ. CDR3 protein: CASSYGTTSTDTQYF. CDR3 DNA sequence: TGCGCCAGCAGCTACGGGACAACTAGCACAGATACGCAGTATTTT.

The chain employs TRBV25-1 and TRBJ1-4; TRBD1 aligns across 9 bases. Trimming took 6 bases from V and 3 from J; bases not matched to a gene: 8. The CDR3 sequence is 16 residues long. The V gene's germline CDR1 is MGHDK and CDR2 SYGVNS. CDR3 in amino acids: CASSAGTGTPNEKLFF. In DNA form, the CDR3 reads TGTGCCAGCAGCGCCGGGACAGGGACTCCTAATGAAAAACTGTTTTTT. Supplemented by reference TRBV25-1 and TRBJ1-4, the full variable domain reads EADIYQTPRYLVIGTGKKITLECSQTMGHDKMYWYQQDPGMELHLIHYSYGVNSTEKGDLSSESTVSRIRTEHFPLTLESARPSHTSQYLCASSAGTGTPNEKLFFGSGTQLSVL.

This clone occurred once. CDR3 bases: TGCAGCGTAGAGGGGACAGGGCTAGATACGCAGTATTTT. Translating it yields CSVEGTGLDTQYF. This rearrangement joins TRBV29-1 to TRBJ2-3; 9 nucleotides align to TRBD1. Germline CDR1 SQVTM, CDR2 ANQGSEA. The V and J ends lost 6 bases and 5 bases, in that order; junction bases with no gene match: 6. CDR3 size: 13 residues.

The sample holds a few counts of this clone. This chain links TRBV4-1 with TRBJ2-5; D unresolved. Per the germline V gene, CDR1 is MGHRA and CDR2 is YSYEKL. Deletions cut 0 bases from V and 1 base from J, with 9 bases between. CDR3 length: 15 amino acids. The CDR3 DNA reads as TGCGCCAGCAGCCAAGATTCAGAGACCCAAGAGACCCAGTACTTC. It codes for CASSQDSETQETQYF.

The chain combines TRBV27 with TRBJ2-7; D not certain. The length of the CDR3 is 14 residues. Deletions cut 5 bases from V and 0 bases from J, with 11 bases between. Germline V gene sequence: CDR1 MNHEY, CDR2 SMNVEV (reference sequence). Here the CDR3 reads CASSPKDGSYEQYF. The CDR3 bases are TGTGCCAGCAGTCCCAAAGACGGCTCCTACGAGCAGTACTTC.

The chain joins TRBV5-4 to TRBJ1-1; 7 bases match TRBD1. Germline CDR1 is SGHNT and CDR2 is YYREEE (reference sequence). CDR3 size: 13 residues. V lost 4 bases and J lost 8; bases outside the gene matches: 8. The CDR3 loop is CASSRSGGHEAFF. The CDR3 bases are TGTGCCAGCAGCCGTTCAGGGGGACACGAAGCTTTCTTT.

This chain joins TRBV4-2 and TRBJ2-3, with D uncertain. V gave up 3 bases and J gave up 0 bases, with 22 bases separating them. CDR1 is LGHNA and CDR2 is YNFKEQ in the germline V gene. The CDR3 has 19 amino acids. CDR3 protein: CASSHQPRTTPASTDTQYF. CDR3 coding DNA: TGTGCCAGCAGCCACCAGCCAAGAACGACTCCCGCTAGCACAGATACGCAGTATTTT.

The chain recombines TRBV7-9 with TRBJ1-2, with D possibly being TRBD1 (5 bases). From germline, CDR1 is SEHNR and CDR2 FQNEAQ (reference sequence). The CDR3 runs to 14 residues. The V end lost 5 bases, the J end lost 1 base, and 11 bases lay between the germline ends. The CDR3: CASSNLGGNYGYTF. In DNA, the CDR3 is TGTGCCAGCAGCAATCTCGGGGGTAACTATGGCTACACCTTC.

V gene TRBV29-1 combines with J gene TRBJ2-5; 8 nucleotides agree with TRBD1. The CDR3 runs to 19 residues. From germline, CDR1 is SQVTM and CDR2 ANQGSEA. Trimming cost V 2 bases and J 3 bases; bases outside gene matches: 20. This CDR3 reads CSVEFPLGAGQGAEETQYF. The CDR3 coding sequence is TGCAGCGTTGAATTCCCCCTGGGGGCTGGGCAGGGGGCGGAAGAGACCCAGTACTTC.

This chain links TRBV7-9 with TRBJ2-1, with 8 bases matching TRBD1. The germline CDR1 and CDR2 sequences are SEHNR and FQNEAQ (reference sequence). There are 15 residues in the CDR3. The J segment lost 2 bases and the V segment lost 5 bases, leaving 5 bases of the junction unmatched. DNA of the CDR3: TGTGCCAGCAGCCCCGGACAGGGAACCTACAATGAGCAGTTCTTC. It translates to CASSPGQGTYNEQFF.

J is TRBJ2-3 and V is TRBV13; maybe TRBD2 (6 bases). CDR3 length: 16 residues. The germline V and J ends were trimmed by 5 bases and 2 bases, with 17 bases remaining between them. Per germline, CDR1 PRHDT and CDR2 FYEKMQ (reference sequence). The CDR3 protein is CASSKATGTSTDTQYF. For the CDR3, the DNA is TGTGCCAGCAGCAAAGCCACCGGGACTTCCACAGATACGCAGTATTTT. Full variable domain (rest looked up from reference TRBV13 and TRBJ2-3): AAGVIQSPRHLIKEKRETATLKCYPIPRHDTVYWYQQGPGQDPQFLISFYEKMQSDKGSIPDRFSAQQFSDYHSELNMSSLELGDSALYFCASSKATGTSTDTQYFGPGTRLTVL.

This chain connects TRBV4-3 to TRBJ2-1; 8 bases agree with TRBD2. CDR1 is LGHNA and CDR2 is YSLEER in the germline V gene. V trimming: 4 bases; J trimming: 8 bases; junction bases outside the gene matches: 7. The CDR3 length is 14 residues. The CDR3 reads CASSPREGHDEQFF. The CDR3 region has the DNA TGCGCCAGCAGCCCCCGGGAGGGGCATGATGAGCAGTTCTTC.

The genes are TRBV4-3 and TRBJ2-7; 8 nucleotides match TRBD2. Per the germline V gene, CDR1 is LGHNA and CDR2 is YSLEER. The CDR3 runs to 17 residues. The J segment lost 4 bases and the V segment lost 0 bases, leaving 11 bases of the junction unmatched. CDR3 protein: CASSQDLSGGLGYEQYF. The CDR3 DNA reads as TGCGCCAGCAGCCAAGATTTGAGCGGGGGCCTCGGGTACGAGCAGTACTTC.

This clone has only a few counts. The rearrangement uses TRBV18 and TRBJ2-6; D ambiguous. V shed 6 bases and J shed 0 bases, with 12 bases lying between them. The CDR3 extends over 16 amino acids. From germline, CDR1 is KGHSH and CDR2 LQKENI. The CDR3 DNA reads TGTGCCAGCTCCCACGTGGGTTACTCTGGGGCCAACGTCCTGACTTTC. Translation: CASSHVGYSGANVLTF.

The CDR3 region is CASSPQAGGELFF. The CDR3 coding sequence is TGTGCCAGCAGCCCTCAGGCGGGCGGGGAGCTGTTTTTT. This rearrangement joins TRBV7-9 to TRBJ2-2; TRBD2 might be the D (5 bases). In germline, CDR1 is SEHNR, CDR2 FQNEAQ (reference sequence). V shed 5 bases and J shed 7 bases, with 11 bases lying between them. CDR3 length equals 13 residues.

Only one count was recorded for this clone. The chain has TRBV10-3 and TRBJ2-5; no clear D. The CDR3 loop spans 17 amino acids. CDR1 ENHRY and CDR2 SYGVKD come from the germline V gene. With 0 bases removed from V and 5 bases from J, the gap between germline ends came to 19 bases. The CDR3 nucleotides are TGTGCCATCAGTGAGTCTTGGGGAACCAAAGGATATGAGACCCAGTACTTC. Translating it yields CAISESWGTKGYETQYF.

The V call is TRBV30, the J call TRBJ2-7; TRBD2 is a possible D gene (6 bases). Germline values: CDR1 GTSNPN, CDR2 SVGIG (reference sequence). Deletions cut 3 bases from V and 0 bases from J, with 12 bases between. The CDR3 covers 14 residues. CDR3 DNA: TGTGCCTGGAGCTTGGGGACTGGCTCCTACGAGCAGTACTTC. The encoded protein is CAWSLGTGSYEQYF.

The chain links TRBV27 to TRBJ1-2; 7 bases line up with TRBD1. CDR1 and CDR2 (germline): MNHEY, SMNVEV (reference sequence). V dropped 10 bases and J dropped 8; count of bases not matched to a gene: 7. This CDR3 has 11 residues. The CDR3 loop is CATLTGWGYTF. DNA for the CDR3: TGTGCCACCTTGACAGGGTGGGGCTACACCTTC.